These 23 T cell receptor beta chains came from one sample sequenced in a study of a mutant IDH1 vaccine in newly diagnosed glioma. What these receptors recognize is not known. The time point is: week 35, safety follow-up. The investigators gave 300 ug of mutant IDH1 20-mer peptide in each vaccine dose, together with topical imiquimod. The data were produced by immunoSEQ multiplex PCR, yet TCRdb's version contains in-frame clones alone and is incomplete. The table includes about 54,000 clones, 80% to 90% detected once. Sequencing was performed on PBMCs, taken from a glioma patient whose treatment included an IDH1 peptide vaccine. The receptor set was obtained from a woman aged 18 to 35 with glioma.

This sequence joins TRBV28 and TRBJ1-1; D remains ambiguous. Germline loops: CDR1 MDHEN, CDR2 SYDVKM. The length of the CDR3 is 14 residues. Between the trimmed V and J ends, which lost 8 bases and 2 bases, there was a span of 15 bases. The chain's CDR3 is CASGLRRANTEAFF. The CDR3 DNA sequence: TGTGCCAGCGGCCTAAGAAGGGCCAACACTGAAGCTTTCTTT.

The chain combines TRBV9 with TRBJ1-3, with D possibly matching TRBD1 (5 bases). The CDR3 covers 15 residues. Trimming stripped 9 bases from V and 4 bases from J, with 20 bases between. CDR1 is SGDLS, CDR2 YYNGEE, per germline. For the CDR3, the DNA is TGTGCCACCTCGCCGGGGGATCTAAGAGGAAACACCATATATTTT. Its translation: CATSPGDLRGNTIYF.

The rearrangement joins TRBV4-3 to TRBJ2-3; D tentatively reads TRBD1 or TRBD2 (5 bases each). The CDR3 extends over 15 amino acids. With 3 bases removed from V and 5 bases from J, the gap between germline ends came to 15 bases. CDR1 and CDR2 (germline): LGHNA, YSLEER. CDR3 protein: CASSHFGGYEDTQYF. CDR3 coding DNA: TGCGCCAGCAGCCATTTTGGGGGATACGAAGATACGCAGTATTTT.

The chain joins TRBV5-1 to TRBJ2-3; 13 bases are a match to TRBD2. V lost 3 bases to trimming and J lost 3 bases; unmatched junction nucleotides: 22. Germline V gene data show CDR1 as SGHRS and CDR2 as YFSETQ. The CDR3 contains 22 residues. The CDR3: CASSWVPGLAGPDWGLTDTQYF. CDR3 in DNA: TGCGCCAGCAGCTGGGTCCCGGGACTAGCGGGACCCGATTGGGGATTAACAGATACGCAGTATTTT.

The chain has TRBV19 and TRBJ2-2; the D gene is possibly TRBD2 (5 bases). This CDR3 has 15 residues. The V gene's germline CDR1 is LNHDA and CDR2 SQIVND (reference sequence). V was shortened by 7 bases and J by 2 bases, with 14 bases between the two germline ends. Here the CDR3 reads CASTIPTSNTGELFF. CDR3 sequence (DNA): TGTGCCAGTACTATCCCCACTAGTAACACCGGGGAGCTGTTTTTT.

The rearrangement joins TRBV7-2 to TRBJ1-5; D is undetermined. The V and J ends lost 1 base and 0 bases respectively, with 7 bases between them. CDR1 and CDR2 (germline): SGHTA, FQGNSA. The CDR3 runs 15 residues. CDR3 protein: CASSLVVGSNQPQHF. In DNA form, the CDR3 reads TGTGCCAGCAGCTTAGTCGTGGGTAGCAATCAGCCCCAGCATTTT.

The rearrangement joins TRBV7-3 to TRBJ2-5, with D tentatively TRBD2 (5 bases). Between the trimmed V and J ends, which lost 1 base and 5 bases, there was a span of 11 bases. This CDR3 comprises 14 residues. Per the germline V gene, CDR1 is SGHTA and CDR2 is FQGTGA. CDR3 region: CASSLSPGKETQYF. CDR3 nucleotide sequence: TGTGCCAGCAGCTTAAGTCCCGGGAAGGAGACCCAGTACTTC.

Only one count was recorded for this clone. The chain uses TRBV19 and TRBJ2-5; TRBD1 matches at 8 bases. V dropped 8 bases and J dropped 5; count of bases not matched to a gene: 10. The CDR3 covers 14 residues. Per germline, CDR1 LNHDA and CDR2 SQIVND (reference sequence). CDR3 sequence (DNA): TGTGCCAGTGGAGTCCCAGGGGGCTCTGAGACCCAGTACTTC. It encodes CASGVPGGSETQYF.

This clone was observed a few times. The chain joins TRBV5-1 to TRBJ2-2; tentative D call: TRBD2 (6 bases). The CDR3 is 15 amino acids. V was cut by 6 bases and J by 6 bases, with 18 bases left in between. CDR1 is SGHRS and CDR2 is YFSETQ in the germline V gene. Here the CDR3 reads CASTASRGKSGELFF. The CDR3 nucleotides are TGCGCCAGCACCGCGAGTCGGGGGAAGTCCGGGGAGCTGTTTTTT.

The V gene is TRBV27, the J gene TRBJ2-6; no clear D gene. Trimming removed 7 bases from V and 4 bases from J, with 14 bases in between. Per germline, CDR1 MNHEY and CDR2 SMNVEV (reference sequence). The CDR3 is 15 amino acids. The CDR3 here is CASKVIGSGANVLTF. CDR3 coding DNA: TGTGCCAGCAAGGTCATAGGGTCCGGGGCCAACGTCCTGACTTTC.

The rearrangement uses TRBV7-6 and TRBJ1-1; weak D call: TRBD1 (5 bases). V lost 5 bases to trimming and J lost 5 bases, with 15 bases between them. Germline values: CDR1 SGHVS, CDR2 FNYEAQ. The length of the CDR3 is 14 residues. The CDR3: CASSPLGTGTEAFF. CDR3 DNA sequence: TGTGCCAGCAGCCCCCTGGGGACCGGGACTGAAGCTTTCTTT.

V and J are TRBV19 and TRBJ2-7; TRBD2 aligns across 8 bases. Germline trimming cut 2 bases from V and 0 bases from J; bases unmatched to any gene: 0. Germline V gives CDR1 LNHDA, CDR2 SQIVND (reference sequence). The CDR3 totals 14 residues. The CDR3 DNA follows: TGTGCCAGTAGTATAACTAGCGGCTCCTACGAGCAGTACTTC. Its protein is CASSITSGSYEQYF.

The chain combines TRBV10-3 with TRBJ2-1, with TRBD1 identical over 11 bases. The germline CDR1 and CDR2 sequences are ENHRY and SYGVKD. The CDR3 is 14 residues long. The V gene end was trimmed by 6 bases and the J gene end by 5 bases; junction bases not matched to a gene: 3. As DNA, the CDR3 is TGTGCCATCAGGGGGACAGGGGGGGACAATGAGCAGTTCTTC. It specifies CAIRGTGGDNEQFF.

The V call is TRBV7-8, the J call TRBJ2-1, with 8 bases fitting TRBD1. This CDR3 has 15 residues. Germline lookup yields CDR1 SGHVS and CDR2 FQNEAQ. J lost 7 bases, V lost 3 bases, and 8 bases had no gene match. As DNA, the CDR3 is TGTGCCAGCAGCTTTGGGCAGGGGGCAGTGAATGAGCAGTTCTTC. Its translation is CASSFGQGAVNEQFF.

The genes are TRBV5-1 and TRBJ1-2, with D maybe TRBD1 (6 bases). The CDR3 has 14 residues. Deletions cut 4 bases from V and 4 bases from J, with 14 bases between. In germline, CDR1 is SGHRS, CDR2 YFSETQ. CDR3 in DNA: TGCGCCAGCAGCGGCACCGGGACATCCTATGGCTACACCTTC. It encodes CASSGTGTSYGYTF.

V usage is TRBV15 and J usage is TRBJ1-2; the D is unclear. Trimming cost V 0 bases and J 8 bases, with 16 bases left between them. The CDR3 covers 15 residues. Germline V gene data show CDR1 as LNHNV and CDR2 as YYDKDF (reference sequence). CDR3 loop: CATSRDTHLLGGYTF. In nucleotides, the CDR3 is TGTGCCACCAGCAGAGATACCCACCTCTTAGGGGGCTACACCTTC.

This clone was recorded once. The V call is TRBV2, the J call TRBJ1-2; no clear D. Germline V gives CDR1 SNHLY, CDR2 FYNNEI. This CDR3 comprises 13 residues. V lost 7 bases and J 4 bases, leaving 13 bases between the germline ends. The CDR3 nucleotides are TGTGCCAGCATCCCAGCGACGGGCTATGGCTACACCTTC. It translates to CASIPATGYGYTF.

The chain joins TRBV6-6 to TRBJ2-2, with D maybe TRBD2 (5 bases). Per the germline V gene, CDR1 is MNHNY and CDR2 is SVGAGI (reference sequence). The CDR3 covers 14 residues. Trimming stripped 3 bases from V and 5 bases from J, with 10 bases between. CDR3 bases: TGTGCCAGCAGTTATTCGGGGAAGACCGGGGAGCTGTTTTTT. Translating it yields CASSYSGKTGELFF.

This clone was seen once. This sequence joins TRBV29-1 and TRBJ2-2; the D gene is possibly TRBD1 (6 bases). The V gene's germline CDR1 is SQVTM and CDR2 ANQGSEA. CDR3 length: 14 amino acids. The V and J ends lost 5 bases and 1 base respectively, with 11 bases between them. The CDR3 is CSVSQQGNTGELFF. In DNA form, the CDR3 reads TGCAGCGTTTCACAACAGGGGAACACCGGGGAGCTGTTTTTT.

Written as DNA, the CDR3 is TGTGCCAGCAGTGGACCCGGGACAGGCTATGGCTACACCTTC. Its translation: CASSGPGTGYGYTF. The V and J genes are TRBV6-1 and TRBJ1-2, with 8 nucleotides matching TRBD1. Germline V gives CDR1 MNHNS, CDR2 SASEGT. The CDR3 runs 14 residues. After removal of 4 bases from V and 4 bases from J, the junction contained 5 bases not matched to a gene.

The chain is built from TRBV6-5 and TRBJ1-6; D is possibly TRBD1 (6 bases). Looked up from germline, CDR1 is MNHEY and CDR2 is SVGAGI. The CDR3 is made up of 14 amino acids. V lost 2 bases and J 10 bases, leaving 12 bases between the germline ends. The CDR3, as DNA: TGTGCCAGCAGTTACGAGGGGGTACGCTCACCCCTCCACTTT. This gives the protein CASSYEGVRSPLHF.

V and J are TRBV7-9 and TRBJ2-2, with D possibly being TRBD2 (6 bases). The V end was cut by 1 base, the J end by 5 bases, with 8 bases between. Germline CDR1 SEHNR, CDR2 FQNEAQ (reference sequence). The CDR3 runs 14 residues. CDR3 in DNA: TGTGCCAGCAGCTTAGTAGCGGTTACCGGGGAGCTGTTTTTT. Translation gives CASSLVAVTGELFF. Drawing the rest from reference TRBV7-9 and TRBJ2-2, the complete variable domain is DTGVSQNPRHKITKRGQNVTFRCDPISEHNRLYWYRQTLGQGPEFLTYFQNEAQLEKSRLLSDRFSAERPKGSFSTLEIQRTEQGDSAMYLCASSLVAVTGELFFGEGSRLTVL.

The V gene is TRBV7-2, the J gene TRBJ1-2, with D hard to call. Germline V CDR1 and CDR2: SGHTA, FQGNSA. V was cut by 5 bases and J by 1 base, with 17 bases left in between. The CDR3 has 16 amino acids. The CDR3 nucleotides read TGTGCCAGCAGCGTCGACCCATTGGGCAGTAACTATGGCTACACCTTC. Its translation is CASSVDPLGSNYGYTF.